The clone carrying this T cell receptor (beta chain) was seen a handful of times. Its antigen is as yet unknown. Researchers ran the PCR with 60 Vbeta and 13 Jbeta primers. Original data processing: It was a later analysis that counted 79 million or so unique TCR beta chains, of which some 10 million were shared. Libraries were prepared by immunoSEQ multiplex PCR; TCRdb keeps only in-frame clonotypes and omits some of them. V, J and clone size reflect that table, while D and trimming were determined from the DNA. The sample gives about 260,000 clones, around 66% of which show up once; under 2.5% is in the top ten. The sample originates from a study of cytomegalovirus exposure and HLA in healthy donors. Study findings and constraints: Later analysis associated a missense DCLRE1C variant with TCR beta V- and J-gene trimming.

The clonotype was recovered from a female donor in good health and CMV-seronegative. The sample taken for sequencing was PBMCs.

CDR3 nucleotide sequence: TGCAGCGTGGCCCGCGGGGGCTACTCTGGCTACACCTTC. Translated: CSVARGGYSGYTF. The gene calls are TRBV29-1 and TRBJ1-2; D may be TRBD1 (6 bases). CDR1 is SQVTM and CDR2 is ANQGSEA in the germline V gene. V was clipped by 6 bases and J by 7 bases, with 18 bases between them. The CDR3 is 13 residues long.